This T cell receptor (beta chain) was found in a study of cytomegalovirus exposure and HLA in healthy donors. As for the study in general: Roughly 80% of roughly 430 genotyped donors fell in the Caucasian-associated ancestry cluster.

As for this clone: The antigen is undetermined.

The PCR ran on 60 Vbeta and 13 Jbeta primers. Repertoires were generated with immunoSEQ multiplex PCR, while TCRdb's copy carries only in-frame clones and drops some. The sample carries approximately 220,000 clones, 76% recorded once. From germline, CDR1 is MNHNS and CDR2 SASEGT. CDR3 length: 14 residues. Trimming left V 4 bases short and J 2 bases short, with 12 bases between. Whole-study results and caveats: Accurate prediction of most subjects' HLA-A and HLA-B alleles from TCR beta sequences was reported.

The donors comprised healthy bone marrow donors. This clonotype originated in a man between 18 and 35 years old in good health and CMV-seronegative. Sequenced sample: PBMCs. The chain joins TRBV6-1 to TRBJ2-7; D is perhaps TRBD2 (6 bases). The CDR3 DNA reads TGTGCCAGCAGTGGGCCAGGCGGGACCTACGAGCAGTACTTC. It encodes CASSGPGGTYEQYF.